Included here is one TCR beta chain sequence, with context. Its antigen is unknown. CDR3 length: 17 residues. Germline CDR1 is MDHEN and CDR2 is SYDVKM. V was clipped by 3 bases and J by 6 bases, with 21 bases between them. The source of the sample is a study of breast tumors, draining lymph nodes, adjacent tissues. General study points: Compared with lymph nodes, tumors were less diverse; compared with nontumor tissue, more. Most tumor T cells seemingly derive from lymph node, then expand in tumor. Luminal-like breast cancer showed significantly higher tumor–nontumor repertoire similarity than basal-like. That most tumor T cells come from lymph nodes remained unproven.

TCRdb fed the multiplex PCR reads into MiXCR, producing one record per CDR3 protein. The profile covers about 200,000 distinct CDR3 sequences, with approximately 30% appearing a single time and 4% to 5.5% taken by the ten largest. Axillary draining lymph nodes of breast cancer patients supplied the node samples. Sequenced: axillary lymph node tissue. This receptor was obtained from a female donor with breast cancer. Some clones in this sample may be carry-over from other donors' samples. The chain joins TRBV28 to TRBJ1-5; D ambiguous. CDR3 loop: CASSLRGKLIRVQPQHF. CDR3 nucleotide sequence: TGTGCCAGCAGTTTGAGAGGGAAGCTTATAAGAGTTCAGCCCCAGCATTTT. Drawing the rest from reference TRBV28 and TRBJ1-5, the complete variable domain is DVKVTQSSRYLVKRTGEKVFLECVQDMDHENMFWYRQDPGLGLRLIYFSYDVKMKEKGDIPEGYSVSREKKERFSLILESASTNQTSMYLCASSLRGKLIRVQPQHFGDGTRLSIL.